This T cell receptor beta chain stems from a study of CD8 T cells in ankylosing spondylitis. This clonotype was seen a few times. Its antigen is unknown. TCR beta libraries were made by quantitative 5'-RACE with molecular barcodes. TCRdb re-derived calls from the 5' RACE reads in MiXCR, one entry per CDR3 protein. The data show 700,000 or so distinct CDR3 sequences, roughly 19% seen once. Regarding the study as a whole: Seemingly characteristic of ankylosing spondylitis blood was a TCR beta motif consisting of under ten highly homologous variants. The authors found the disease-linked clones to be CD8+ and relatively rare in peripheral blood.

The germline V gene has CDR1 LGHNA and CDR2 YNFKEQ. The J segment lost 5 bases and the V segment lost 4 bases, leaving 11 bases of the junction unmatched. The CDR3 runs to 16 residues. The chain is built from TRBV4-2 and TRBJ1-1; 9 bases fit TRBD1. The source of this sequence is a male donor with ankylosing spondylitis. The sequenced sample was blood, either unsorted or a sorted T cell fraction (not recorded which). The CDR3 coding sequence is TGTGCCAGCAGCCGATTCCCCATACAGGGGGCGACTGAAGCTTTCTTT. Translating it yields CASSRFPIQGATEAFF.